The TCR beta chain described here comes from a study of vaccination effects on CD4 cells after COVID-19. Trimming removed 7 bases from V and 1 base from J, with 16 bases in between. Germline CDR1 reads SNHLY; CDR2 reads FYNNEI. This CDR3 region has 16 residues. This clone was picked up a small number of times. Its antigen remains unidentified. Prior to sequencing, the ViraFEST assay stimulated PBMC with viral peptide pools, which expanded the antigen-specific CD4+ T cells. Culture lasted 10 days before CD4+ T cell isolation. Among the vaccine recipients, none had a prior SARS-CoV-2 infection, and nucleocapsid antibodies were negative. Method: immunoSEQ multiplex PCR; TCRdb's copy keeps in-frame clones and lacks some. Found here are 74,000 or so clones, under 90% of them singletons; the top ten hold over 9%.

J is TRBJ2-2 and V is TRBV2; possibly TRBD1 or TRBD2 for D (7 bases each). The receptor's source is a human donor who received a COVID-19 vaccine. This material consisted of CD4+ T cells from PBMCs cultured with SARS-CoV-2 spike peptides, taken before COVID-19 vaccination. The CDR3 here is CASMFRGGLNTGELFF. CDR3 DNA sequence: TGTGCCAGCATGTTCAGGGGGGGCCTGAACACCGGGGAGCTGTTTTTT.